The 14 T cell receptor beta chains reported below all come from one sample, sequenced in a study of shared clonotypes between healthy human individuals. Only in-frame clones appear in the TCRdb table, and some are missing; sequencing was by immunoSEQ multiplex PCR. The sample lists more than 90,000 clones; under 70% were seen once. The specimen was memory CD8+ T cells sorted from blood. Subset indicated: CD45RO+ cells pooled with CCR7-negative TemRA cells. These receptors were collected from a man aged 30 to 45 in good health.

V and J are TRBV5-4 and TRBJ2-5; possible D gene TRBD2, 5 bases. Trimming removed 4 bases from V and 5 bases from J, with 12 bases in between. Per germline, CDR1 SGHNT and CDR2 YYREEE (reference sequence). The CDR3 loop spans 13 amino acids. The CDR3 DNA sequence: TGTGCCAGCAGCCCGCGGGTTGCCGAGACCCAGTACTTC. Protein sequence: CASSPRVAETQYF.

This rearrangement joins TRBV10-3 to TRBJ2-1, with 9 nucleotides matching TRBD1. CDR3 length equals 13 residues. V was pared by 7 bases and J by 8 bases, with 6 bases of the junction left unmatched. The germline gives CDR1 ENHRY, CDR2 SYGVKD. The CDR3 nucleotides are TGTGCCATCAAGGGACAGGGTGGCGATGAGCAGTTCTTC. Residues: CAIKGQGGDEQFF.

CDR3 region: CASSDGLASTDTQYF. The DNA for the CDR3 is TGCGCCAGCAGTGACGGGCTAGCGAGCACAGATACGCAGTATTTT. The gene calls are TRBV10-2 and TRBJ2-3; weak D call: TRBD2 (6 bases). The CDR3 runs to 15 residues. Trimming took 3 bases from V and 0 from J, leaving 10 bases between them. In germline, CDR1 is WSHSY, CDR2 SAAADI.

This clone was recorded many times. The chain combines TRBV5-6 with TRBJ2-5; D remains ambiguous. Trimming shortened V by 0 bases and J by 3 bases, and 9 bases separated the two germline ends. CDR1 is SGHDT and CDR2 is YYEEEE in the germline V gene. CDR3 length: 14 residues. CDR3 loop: CASSLDGREETQYF. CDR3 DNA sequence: TGTGCCAGCAGCTTGGATGGACGGGAAGAGACCCAGTACTTC.

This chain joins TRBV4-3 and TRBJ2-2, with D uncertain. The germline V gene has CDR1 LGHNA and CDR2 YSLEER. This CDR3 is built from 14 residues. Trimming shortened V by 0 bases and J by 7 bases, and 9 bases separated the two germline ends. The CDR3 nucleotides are TGCGCCAGCAGCCAAGATGCTAGGAGCGGGGAGCTGTTTTTT. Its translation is CASSQDARSGELFF.

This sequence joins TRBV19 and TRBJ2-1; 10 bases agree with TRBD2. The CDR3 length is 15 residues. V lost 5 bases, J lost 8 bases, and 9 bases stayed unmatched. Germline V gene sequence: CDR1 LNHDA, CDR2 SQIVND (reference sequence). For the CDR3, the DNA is TGTGCCAGTAGTGTACTAGCGGGGACCGTCGATGAGCAGTTCTTC. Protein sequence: CASSVLAGTVDEQFF.

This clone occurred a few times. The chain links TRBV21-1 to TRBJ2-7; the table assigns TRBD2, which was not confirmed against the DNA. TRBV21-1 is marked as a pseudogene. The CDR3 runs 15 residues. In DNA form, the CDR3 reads TGTGCCAGCAGCAAACATGGGACTAGATTTAACGAGCAGTACTTC. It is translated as CASSKHGTRFNEQYF.

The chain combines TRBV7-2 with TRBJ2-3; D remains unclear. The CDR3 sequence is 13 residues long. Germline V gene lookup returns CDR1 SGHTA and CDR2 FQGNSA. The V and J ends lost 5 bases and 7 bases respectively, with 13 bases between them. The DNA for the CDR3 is TGTGCCAGCAGCCTGGTGGGGAAGTATACGCAGTATTTT. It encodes CASSLVGKYTQYF.

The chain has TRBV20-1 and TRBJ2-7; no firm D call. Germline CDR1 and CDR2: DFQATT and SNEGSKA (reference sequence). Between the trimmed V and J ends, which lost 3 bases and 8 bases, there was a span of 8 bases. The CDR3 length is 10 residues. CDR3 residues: CSASMGKQYF. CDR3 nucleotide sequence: TGCAGTGCTAGTATGGGGAAGCAGTACTTC.

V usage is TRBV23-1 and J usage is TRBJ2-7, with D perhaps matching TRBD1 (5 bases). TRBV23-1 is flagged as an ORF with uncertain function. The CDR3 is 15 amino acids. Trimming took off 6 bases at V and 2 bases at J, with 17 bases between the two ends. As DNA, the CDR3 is TGCGCCAGCAGCGAAGTCGCAGGGCCCACCTACGAGCAGTACTTC. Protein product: CASSEVAGPTYEQYF.

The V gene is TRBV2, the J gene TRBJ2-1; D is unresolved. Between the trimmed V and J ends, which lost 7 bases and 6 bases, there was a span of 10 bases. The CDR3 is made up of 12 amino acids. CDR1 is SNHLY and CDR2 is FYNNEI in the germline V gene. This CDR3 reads CASTDWTNEQFF. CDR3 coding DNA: TGTGCCAGCACCGACTGGACCAATGAGCAGTTCTTC. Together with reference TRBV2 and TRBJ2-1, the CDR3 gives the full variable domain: EPEVTQTPSHQVTQMGQEVILRCVPISNHLYFYWYRQILGQKVEFLVSFYNNEISEKSEIFDDQFSVERPDGSNFTLKIRSTKLEDSAMYFCASTDWTNEQFFGPGTRLTVL.

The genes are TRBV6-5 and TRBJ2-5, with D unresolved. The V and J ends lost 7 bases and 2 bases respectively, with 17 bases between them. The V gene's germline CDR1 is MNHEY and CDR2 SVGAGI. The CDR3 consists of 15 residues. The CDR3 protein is CASTPAMDSQETQYF. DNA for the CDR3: TGTGCCAGCACTCCCGCGATGGATTCACAAGAGACCCAGTACTTC.

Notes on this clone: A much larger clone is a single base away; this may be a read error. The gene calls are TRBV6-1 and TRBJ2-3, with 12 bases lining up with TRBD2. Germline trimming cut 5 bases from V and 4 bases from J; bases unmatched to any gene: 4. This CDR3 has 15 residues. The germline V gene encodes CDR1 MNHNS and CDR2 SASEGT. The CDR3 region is CASSRLAGEADTQYF. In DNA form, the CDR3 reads TGTGCCAGCAGTCGACTAGCGGGAGAGGCAGATACGCAGTATTTT.

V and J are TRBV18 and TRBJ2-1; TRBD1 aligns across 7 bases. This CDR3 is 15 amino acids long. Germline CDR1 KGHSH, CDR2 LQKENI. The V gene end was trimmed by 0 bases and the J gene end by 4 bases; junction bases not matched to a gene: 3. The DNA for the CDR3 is TGTGCCAGCTCACCACCGGGACAGCGTTACAATGAGCAGTTCTTC. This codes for CASSPPGQRYNEQFF.